These 9 T cell receptor beta chains originate from one sample sequenced in a study of T-cell reconstitution after alpha-beta-depleted transplantation in children. Unique molecular identifiers were incorporated when the TCRbeta library was constructed. Each CDR3 protein is one row after TCRdb ran MiXCR on the PCR reads. This table has just over 350,000 distinct CDR3 sequences, 13% appearing once. Material: PBMCs, obtained from the stem cell graft. The receptors derive from a human donor who donated a stem cell graft to a child with Fanconi anemia.

This chain links TRBV28 with TRBJ1-4; D might be TRBD1 (6 bases). Germline CDR1 MDHEN, CDR2 SYDVKM. Trimming pared 5 bases from V and 8 bases from J, leaving 18 bases between. The CDR3 consists of 15 residues. CDR3 amino acids: CASSPAGGGREKLFF. The DNA for the CDR3 is TGTGCCAGCAGTCCCGCCGGAGGGGGGCGGGAAAAACTGTTTTTT.

The chain employs TRBV5-5 and TRBJ2-1; D is ambiguous. V shed 0 bases and J shed 0 bases, with 10 bases lying between them. CDR1 is SGHKS and CDR2 is YYEKEE in the germline V gene (reference sequence). This CDR3 region has 16 residues. CDR3 region: CASSLDVPSSYNEQFF. CDR3 nucleotides: TGTGCCAGCAGCTTGGACGTGCCCAGCTCCTACAATGAGCAGTTCTTC.

This clonotype has only a few counts. CDR3: CASSPRSDRRDTQYF. CDR3 DNA sequence: TGTGCCAGCAGCCCCAGATCGGACAGGAGAGATACGCAGTATTTT. The rearrangement joins TRBV7-2 to TRBJ2-3, with 7 bases identical to TRBD1. This CDR3 is built from 15 residues. Germline V CDR1 and CDR2: SGHTA, FQGNSA. Unmatched junction bases numbered 10, after V lost 5 bases and J lost 5 bases. Supplemented by reference TRBV7-2 and TRBJ2-3, the full variable domain reads GAGVSQSPSNKVTEKGKDVELRCDPISGHTALYWYRQSLGQGLEFLIYFQGNSAPDKSGLPSDRFSAERTGGSVSTLTIQRTQQEDSAVYLCASSPRSDRRDTQYFGPGTRLTVL.

This clonotype appeared many times. The CDR3 DNA follows: TGTGCCAGCAGCTTAGGGGGGGGATACGAGCAGTACGTC. Its protein is CASSLGGGYEQYV. The chain joins TRBV7-8 to TRBJ2-7, with 7 bases that match TRBD2. Germline V gene lookup returns CDR1 SGHVS and CDR2 FQNEAQ. Trimming at V came to 1 base and at J to 4 bases, leaving 1 base not matched to a gene. The CDR3 sequence is 13 residues long.

This clonotype appeared many times. The chain is built from TRBV6-2 or TRBV6-3 and TRBJ2-1; the D is unclear. This CDR3 is 14 amino acids long. Germline V gene sequence: CDR1 MNHEY, CDR2 SVGEGT. The V and J ends lost 5 bases and 3 bases respectively, with 11 bases between them. CDR3 nucleotides: TGTGCCAGCAGTATGAGACCAGGCTACAATGAGCAGTTCTTC. It codes for CASSMRPGYNEQFF.

This clonotype was detected only a few times. The genes are TRBV5-1 and TRBJ1-4, with 8 positions matching TRBD1. The V and J ends lost 2 bases and 6 bases, in that order; junction bases with no gene match: 9. Germline V gene sequence: CDR1 SGHRS, CDR2 YFSETQ. The length of the CDR3 is 16 residues. The CDR3 DNA is TGCGCCAGCAGCTTCTTCGGACAGGGAGCAGATGAAAAACTGTTTTTT. Its protein is CASSFFGQGADEKLFF.

The V and J genes are TRBV6-2 or TRBV6-3 and TRBJ1-1; no firm D call. This CDR3 contains 14 residues. V lost 0 bases to trimming and J lost 4 bases, with 9 bases between them. Germline V gene lookup returns CDR1 MNHEY and CDR2 SVGEGT. The CDR3 DNA follows: TGTGCCAGCAGTTACTCGAGTATGGGCACTGAAGCTTTCTTT. Amino acid sequence: CASSYSSMGTEAFF.

This clonotype occurred many times. The rearrangement joins TRBV20-1 to TRBJ2-3, with a weak D call TRBD2 (6 bases). The ends were cut back, 3 bases at V and 0 bases at J, with 10 bases in the middle. CDR3 length equals 14 residues. Germline V CDR1 and CDR2: DFQATT, SNEGSKA (reference sequence). The chain's CDR3 is CSASGGASTDTQYF. The DNA for the CDR3 is TGCAGTGCTAGTGGCGGGGCTAGCACAGATACGCAGTATTTT.

This clonotype was observed many times. V and J are TRBV6-5 and TRBJ2-7; D possibly corresponds to TRBD1 (8 bases). The CDR3 consists of 14 residues. Trimming left V 0 bases short and J 6 bases short, with 12 bases between. CDR1 and CDR2 from the germline V gene are MNHEY and SVGAGI. CDR3 sequence reads: CASSYSDREGEQYV. CDR3 nucleotide sequence: TGTGCCAGCAGTTACTCGGACAGGGAGGGCGAGCAGTACGTC.